This passage covers 2 T cell receptor beta chains from one sample sequenced in a study of T cell changes during pregnancy in multiple sclerosis. Here immunoSEQ multiplex PCR was the method, and the copy in TCRdb shows in-frame clones only, minus some. The table includes tens of thousands of clones, around 92% detected once. This specimen was CD4+ T cells from peripheral blood mononuclear cells, taken in the third trimester of pregnancy. Every receptor here comes from a female donor with multiple sclerosis, enrolled in a pregnancy study.

The chain employs TRBV27 and TRBJ2-5, with TRBD1 matching over 10 bases. The germline CDR1 and CDR2 sequences are MNHEY and SMNVEV (reference sequence). With V trimmed by 6 bases and J by 5 bases, 6 bases remained unmatched. CDR3 length: 14 residues. DNA of the CDR3: TGTGCCAGCAGCTGGGACAGGGGTATGGAGACCCAGTACTTC. This gives the protein CASSWDRGMETQYF.

This clone was found once. The V call is TRBV9, the J call TRBJ2-2; no clear D gene. This CDR3 has 15 amino acids. The germline V gene has CDR1 SGDLS and CDR2 YYNGEE. With 4 bases removed from V and 0 bases from J, the gap between germline ends came to 10 bases. CDR3 sequence (DNA): TGTGCCAGCAGCCCCCAAAGCGCGAACACCGGGGAGCTGTTTTTT. Protein product: CASSPQSANTGELFF.